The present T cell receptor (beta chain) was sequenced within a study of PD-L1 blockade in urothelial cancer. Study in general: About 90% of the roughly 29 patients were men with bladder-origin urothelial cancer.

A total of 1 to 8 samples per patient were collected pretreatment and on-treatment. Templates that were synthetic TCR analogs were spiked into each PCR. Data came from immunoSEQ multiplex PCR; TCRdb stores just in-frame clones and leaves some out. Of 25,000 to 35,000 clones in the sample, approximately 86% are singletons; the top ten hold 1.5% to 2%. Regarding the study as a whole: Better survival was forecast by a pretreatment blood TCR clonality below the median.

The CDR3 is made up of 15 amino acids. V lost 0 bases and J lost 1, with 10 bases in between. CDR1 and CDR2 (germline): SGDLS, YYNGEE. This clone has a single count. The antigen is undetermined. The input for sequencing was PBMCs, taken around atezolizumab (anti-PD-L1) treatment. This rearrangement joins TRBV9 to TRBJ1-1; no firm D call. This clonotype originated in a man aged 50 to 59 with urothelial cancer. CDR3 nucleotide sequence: TGTGCCAGCAGCGTAGATCCAGGCCAGAACACTGAAGCTTTCTTT. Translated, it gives CASSVDPGQNTEAFF.